This record concerns one T cell receptor beta chain sequence. This record belongs to a study of response to subunit inactivated influenza vaccine. TCRdb reprocessed the RT-PCR reads with MiXCR, giving one entry per CDR3 protein. The sample has over 400,000 distinct CDR3 sequences; approximately 10% are singletons. The CDR3 contains 13 residues. Per the germline V gene, CDR1 is DFQATT and CDR2 is SNEGSKA (reference sequence). Trimming shortened V by 2 bases and J by 5 bases, and 10 bases separated the two germline ends. The V gene is TRBV20-1, the J gene TRBJ1-5, with D perhaps TRBD1 (5 bases). This sequence was found in a man aged 50 or older who received an inactivated influenza vaccine. The specimen comprised PBMCs from blood, sampled 40 to 50 days after vaccination. This chain's CDR3 is CSARSGVDQPQHF. Written as DNA, the CDR3 is TGCAGTGCTAGATCGGGGGTGGATCAGCCCCAGCATTTT.